The 4 T cell receptor beta chains listed next were all sequenced from one sample in a study of regulatory T cells in long-lasting Graves disease (dated by TCRdb to the early 2020s). The library was prepared using multiplex PCR. Sequencing took place on an Illumina HiSeq 4000. iRepertoire HTBI primers and Arm-PCR amplification of CDR3 regions were used to construct TCR beta libraries. TCRdb ran its own pipeline on the public reads, namely fastp trimming at Q25 and MiXCR clone calling, and kept in-frame beta chains. One record per CDR3 amino acid sequence lists the most common genes and DNA. The sample table contains roughly 560,000 distinct CDR3 sequences; only one count was recorded for roughly 16% of them. Around 25% of the sample lies in the top ten. The label giving this sample's time point can be read as: newly diagnosed GD, antithyroid drugs for less than 3 months. RNA was extracted from PBMCs in TRIzol for both TCR sequencing and RNA sequencing.

The same specimen was also included in a second study, on T cells in Graves' hyperthyroidism and ophthalmopathy.

The sample was peripheral blood mononuclear cells (PBMCs), taken at new diagnosis, from a patient treated with antithyroid drugs. Receptor source: a woman aged 35-65 years with Graves disease. Donor details come from another sample of the same person, matched by shared clones.

This clonotype was counted many times. The gene calls are TRBV12-3 or TRBV12-4 and TRBJ1-5; tentatively, D is TRBD1 (6 bases). The CDR3 has 17 residues. V lost 5 bases, J lost 2 bases, and 19 bases lay in between. CDR3 loop: CASSDRRGTSRNQPQHF. The CDR3 DNA reads as TGTGCCAGCAGTGACAGGAGAGGGACTAGCCGCAATCAGCCCCAGCATTTT.

Many counts were recorded for this clonotype. The J gene is TRBJ1-1, the V gene TRBV12-3 or TRBV12-4, with no clear D. V was trimmed by 6 bases and J by 5 bases, leaving 10 bases between them. The CDR3 consists of 12 residues. The chain's CDR3 is CASRVGGTEAFF. The CDR3 DNA reads as TGTGCCAGCAGAGTTGGAGGGACTGAAGCTTTCTTT.

This clonotype was observed many times. The chain couples TRBV30 to TRBJ2-1; D is unclear. This CDR3 has 13 amino acids. Germline V gene lookup returns CDR1 GTSNPN and CDR2 SVGIG (reference sequence). V was cut by 0 bases and J by 9 bases, with 12 bases left in between. The CDR3 DNA follows: TGTGCCTGGAGTGTTAGGGTGAAGGGTGAGCAGTTCTTC. It codes for CAWSVRVKGEQFF.

The chain combines TRBV28 with TRBJ2-7; either TRBD1 or TRBD2 may fit D (6 bases each). The germline CDR1 and CDR2 sequences are MDHEN and SYDVKM. V was clipped by 3 bases and J by 3 bases, with 15 bases between them. The CDR3 loop spans 15 amino acids. The CDR3 here is CASSFTGGVSYEQYF. The CDR3 coding sequence is TGTGCCAGCAGTTTTACCGGGGGCGTCAGCTACGAGCAGTACTTC.